This T cell receptor beta chain is drawn from a study of blood T cell repertoires in COVID-19. The overall study: Samples came from the United States, Italy and Spain, spanning acute and convalescent COVID-19. T cells, B-cell-depleted T cells, or PBMCs provided the cDNA or gDNA that served as material.

As originally analysed: The assay estimated nucleated cells by amplifying reference gene primers. Here immunoSEQ multiplex PCR was the method, and the copy in TCRdb shows in-frame clones only, minus some. Clonal size and the V and J genes are those of that table, whereas D and trimming came from the DNA. Of about 260,000 clones listed, over 75% were seen once; the top ten hold about 0.64%. The CDR3 has 17 amino acids. The germline V and J ends were trimmed by 3 bases and 2 bases, with 18 bases remaining between them. Germline loops: CDR1 MDHEN, CDR2 SYDVKM. The receptor comes from a human donor in a cohort sampled during active COVID-19. This chain uses TRBV28 with TRBJ2-3; maybe TRBD2 (6 bases). Sequencing was done on a sample of peripheral blood. This CDR3 reads CASSLVARETPTDTQYF. The CDR3 region has the DNA TGTGCCAGCAGTTTGGTGGCGCGGGAAACCCCCACAGATACGCAGTATTTT.